Below are 3 T cell receptor beta chains sequenced from a single sample in a study of blood T cell repertoires in COVID-19. The repertoire was sequenced with immunoSEQ multiplex PCR; TCRdb's copy has only in-frame clones and lacks some. The sample includes roughly 200,000 clones, around 82% of them seen just once. Sequencing was performed on peripheral blood. The receptors derive from a man aged 40-50 years with active or convalescent COVID-19.

The rearrangement joins TRBV21-1 to TRBJ1-5; no DNA check was done on the table's D call, TRBD1. TRBV21-1 is marked as a pseudogene. The CDR3 consists of 18 residues. DNA of the CDR3: TGTGCCAGTACCATCGCCCAGGGGGCAAGATGGTCTCGTCAGCCCCAGCATTTT. It codes for CASTIAQGARWSRQPQHF.

This rearrangement joins TRBV7-9 to TRBJ2-6; 8 bases agree with TRBD1. Germline CDR1 and CDR2: SEHNR and FQNEAQ (reference sequence). This CDR3 spans 18 amino acids. Trimming removed 2 bases from V and 5 bases from J; junction bases left unmatched: 11. CDR3 bases: TGTGCCAGCAGCTTATCGGCAGGGGGCTATCGTAGGGCCAACGTCCTGACTTTC. This gives the protein CASSLSAGGYRRANVLTF.

J is TRBJ1-3 and V is TRBV19; 7 bases map to TRBD1. This CDR3 contains 16 residues. Looked up from germline, CDR1 is LNHDA and CDR2 is SQIVND (reference sequence). V shed 4 bases, J shed 3 bases, and the junction held 9 bases outside the gene matches. The CDR3 coding sequence is TGTGCCAGTAGTAGGAAGGGGGCAAGTAATGGAAACACCATATATTTT. Amino acids: CASSRKGASNGNTIYF.